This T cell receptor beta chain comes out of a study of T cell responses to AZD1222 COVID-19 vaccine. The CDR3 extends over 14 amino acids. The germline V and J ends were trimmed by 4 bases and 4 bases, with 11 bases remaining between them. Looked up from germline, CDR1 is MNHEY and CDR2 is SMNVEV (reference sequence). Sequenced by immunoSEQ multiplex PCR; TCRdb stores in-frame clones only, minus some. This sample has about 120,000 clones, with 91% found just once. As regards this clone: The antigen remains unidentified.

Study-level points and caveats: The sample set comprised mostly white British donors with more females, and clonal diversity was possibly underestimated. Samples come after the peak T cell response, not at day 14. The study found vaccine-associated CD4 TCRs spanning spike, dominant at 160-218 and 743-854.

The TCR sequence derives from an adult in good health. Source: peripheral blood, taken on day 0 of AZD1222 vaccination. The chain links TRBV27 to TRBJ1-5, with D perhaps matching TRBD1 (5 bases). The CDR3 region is CASSWDGRNQPQHF. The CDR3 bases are TGTGCCAGCAGTTGGGACGGGAGAAATCAGCCCCAGCATTTT.